What follows are 5 T cell receptor beta chains derived from one specimen sequenced in a study of molecular identifiers for immune sequencing clone quantification. TCRdb analysed the PCR reads with MiXCR anew, one entry per CDR3 protein. Here the sample spans fewer than 350,000 distinct CDR3 sequences, 20% to 25% being singletons. Sequenced sample: naive CD8+ T cells from blood, with Jurkat cell RNA spiked in. As for subset: FACS-sorted CD8+CD4-CCR7+CD45RA+ naive T cells. The receptors derive from a human donor in good health. Some libraries in this study had Jurkat cell RNA spiked in.

For this clonotype: Just one base apart from a much larger clone, this may be a read error. The rearrangement links TRBV19 to TRBJ1-5; 8 nucleotides match TRBD1. This CDR3 spans 15 amino acids. Germline lookup yields CDR1 LNHDA and CDR2 SQIVND (reference sequence). The CDR3: CARSIVAGGLQPQHF. The CDR3 bases are TGTGCCAGAAGTATAGTAGCAGGGGGCCTCCAGCCCCAGCATTTT.

About this clonotype: An end of the junction does not agree with germline; a read error may underlie this. This chain joins TRBV7-2 and TRBJ2-3; a weak D match, TRBD1 (7 bases). Germline V lookup: CDR1 SGHTA, CDR2 FQGNSA. The CDR3 sequence is 16 residues long. CDR3 DNA sequence: TGTGCCAGCAACTTATTCGGCAGGGGGGGCACAGATACGCAGTATTTT. Translating it yields CASNLFGRGGTDTQYF.

This clonotype occurred many times. CDR3 in DNA: TGTGCCATTCCGACAGAGAACACCGGGGAGCTGTTTTTT. Its translation: CAIPTENTGELFF. V and J are TRBV7-9 and TRBJ2-2, with D possibly matching TRBD1 (5 bases). Between the trimmed V and J ends, which lost 10 bases and 1 base, there was a span of 10 bases. CDR1 is SEHNR and CDR2 is FQNEAQ in the germline V gene (reference sequence). This CDR3 has 13 residues.

This clonotype was counted a single time. Just one base apart from a much larger clone, this may be a read error. The rearrangement links TRBV24-1 to TRBJ2-1; 8 positions agree with TRBD2. Germline values: CDR1 KGHDR, CDR2 SFDVKD. The CDR3 is 15 residues long. The CDR3 sequence is CATSAKREPYNGQFF. CDR3 coding DNA: TGTGCCACCAGTGCGAAGCGGGAGCCCTACAATGGGCAGTTCTTC.

This rearrangement joins TRBV6-5 to TRBJ1-1; D ambiguous. V was pared by 2 bases and J by 8 bases, with 12 bases between. CDR1 and CDR2 from the germline V gene are MNHEY and SVGAGI. The CDR3 totals 13 residues. CDR3 region: CASSYGESLEAFF. CDR3 nucleotides: TGTGCCAGCAGTTACGGCGAGAGTTTAGAAGCTTTCTTT.